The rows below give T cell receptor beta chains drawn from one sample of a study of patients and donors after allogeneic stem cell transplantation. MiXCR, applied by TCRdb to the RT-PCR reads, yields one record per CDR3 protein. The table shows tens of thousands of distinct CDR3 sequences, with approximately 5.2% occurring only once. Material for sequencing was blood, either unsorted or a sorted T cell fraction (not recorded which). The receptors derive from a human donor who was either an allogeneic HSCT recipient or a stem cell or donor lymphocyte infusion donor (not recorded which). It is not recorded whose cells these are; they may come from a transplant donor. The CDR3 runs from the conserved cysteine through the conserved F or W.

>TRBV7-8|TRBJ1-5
CASSLGIWGSQPQHF
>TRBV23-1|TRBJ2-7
CASRLSGRAFNEQYF
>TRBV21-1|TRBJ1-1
CASSKAPTSPGGGTEAFF
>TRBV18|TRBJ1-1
CASSQQGRAEAFF
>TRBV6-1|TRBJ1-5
CASDSQGGVNQPQHF
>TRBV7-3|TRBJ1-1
CSSSLRDRGTEAFF
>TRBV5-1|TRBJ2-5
CASSLGPGQQYF
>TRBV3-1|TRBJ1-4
CASSPRDTNEKLFF
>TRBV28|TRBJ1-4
CASSFWQQNEKLFF
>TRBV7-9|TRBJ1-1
CASSSPGTGRTEAFF
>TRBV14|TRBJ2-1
CASVPLTAKEQFF
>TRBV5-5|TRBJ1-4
CASSSRTGLNEKLFF
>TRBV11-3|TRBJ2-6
CASSLRTSDRGANVLTF
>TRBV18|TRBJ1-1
CASSPRDRRSEAFF